The 20 T cell receptor beta chains given below trace back to one sample, sequenced in a study of beta chain features in type 1 diabetes. Every bit of the isolated RNA underwent reverse transcription, so sequencing read expressed TCRB transcripts. Repertoires were generated with immunoSEQ multiplex PCR, while TCRdb's copy carries only in-frame clones and drops some. The sample lists about 320,000 clones, about 15% occurring once. Source material: central memory CD4+ T cells from blood. All receptors derive from a man aged 30-40 years in good health.

The chain links TRBV6-6 to TRBJ2-2; D is unclear. CDR1 is MNHNY, CDR2 SVGAGI, per germline (reference sequence). Trimming took 8 bases from V and 4 from J, leaving 11 bases between them. The CDR3 covers 13 residues. CDR3 sequence: CASGKGFTGELFF. The CDR3 DNA reads TGTGCCAGCGGGAAAGGGTTCACCGGGGAGCTGTTTTTT.

The chain has TRBV7-9 and TRBJ2-3; 9 bases are shared with TRBD2. V dropped 3 bases and J dropped 4; count of bases not matched to a gene: 5. Germline V gives CDR1 SEHNR, CDR2 FQNEAQ (reference sequence). This CDR3 spans 15 amino acids. This chain's CDR3 is CASSLAGGPADTQYF. In DNA form, the CDR3 reads TGTGCCAGCAGCTTGGCGGGAGGGCCAGCAGATACGCAGTATTTT.

The chain is built from TRBV30 and TRBJ2-7; D perhaps matches TRBD2 (6 bases). Germline V gene lookup returns CDR1 GTSNPN and CDR2 SVGIG (reference sequence). There are 17 residues in the CDR3. Trimming cost V 8 bases and J 0 bases, with 26 bases left between them. The chain's CDR3 is CAPSPGFRREFSYEQYV. In DNA, the CDR3 is TGTGCCCCTAGCCCTGGGTTCCGTCGGGAGTTCTCCTACGAGCAGTACGTC.

This clone was seen only a few times. The chain employs TRBV4-3 and TRBJ2-7; the D is unclear. From germline, CDR1 is LGHNA and CDR2 YSLEER. The ends were cut back, 0 bases at V and 3 bases at J, with 12 bases in the middle. The CDR3 runs 15 residues. Here the CDR3 reads CASSQDRANLYEQYF. The CDR3 DNA reads TGCGCCAGCAGCCAAGATCGTGCTAACCTCTACGAGCAGTACTTC.

The sample holds a few counts of this clone. The genes are TRBV11-2 and TRBJ2-5; D unclear. Germline CDR1 and CDR2: SGHAT and FQNNGV. V lost 5 bases to trimming and J lost 5 bases, with 9 bases between them. The length of the CDR3 is 12 residues. CDR3 region: CASSKPWETQYF. CDR3 bases: TGTGCCAGCAGCAAACCTTGGGAGACCCAGTACTTC. Filled out from reference TRBV11-2 and TRBJ2-5, the complete variable domain reads EAGVAQSPRYKIIEKRQSVAFWCNPISGHATLYWYQQILGQGPKLLIQFQNNGVVDDSQLPKDRFSAERLKGVDSTLKIQPAKLEDSAVYLCASSKPWETQYFGPGTRLLVL.

The J gene is TRBJ1-1, the V gene TRBV5-6; D gene ambiguous. V lost 1 base and J lost 3, with 10 bases in between. Germline V gene data show CDR1 as SGHDT and CDR2 as YYEEEE. This CDR3 has 14 residues. The CDR3 DNA follows: TGTGCCAGCAGCTTGACTGGTTCGTACACTGAAGCTTTCTTT. Translating gives CASSLTGSYTEAFF. The full variable domain, rest sourced from reference TRBV5-6 and TRBJ1-1, is DAGVTQSPTHLIKTRGQQVTLRCSPKSGHDTVSWYQQALGQGPQFIFQYYEEEERQRGNFPDRFSGHQFPNYSSELNVNALLLGDSALYLCASSLTGSYTEAFFGQGTRLTVV.

This clone was observed a handful of times. V usage is TRBV11-2 and J usage is TRBJ2-2; 7 bases are a match to TRBD1. J lost 2 bases, V lost 4 bases, and 7 bases had no gene match. Germline assignment: CDR1 SGHAT and CDR2 FQNNGV. This CDR3 comprises 16 residues. The CDR3 sequence is CASSSSGTANTGELFF. The CDR3 coding sequence is TGTGCCAGCAGCTCCTCCGGGACAGCAAACACCGGGGAGCTGTTTTTT.

The chain uses TRBV10-3 and TRBJ2-5, with TRBD1 matching over 10 bases. The trim removed 3 bases at V and 9 bases at J, leaving 7 bases unmatched. The CDR3 is 14 amino acids. CDR1 and CDR2 (germline): ENHRY, SYGVKD. The CDR3 region is CAISDPGQGSPQYF. The CDR3 DNA follows: TGTGCCATCAGTGATCCGGGACAGGGGTCCCCCCAGTACTTC.

This clone was seen a few times. The chain uses TRBV4-3 and TRBJ1-1; D is unresolved. Germline CDR1 LGHNA, CDR2 YSLEER. V lost 1 base to trimming and J lost 7 bases, with 16 bases between them. CDR3 length: 15 residues. The DNA of the CDR3 is TGCGCCAGCAGCCAAGGTACGCAGTGGCCCGTTGAAGCTTTCTTT. Amino acids: CASSQGTQWPVEAFF.

The CDR3 protein is CASSLGGARETQYF. The CDR3 DNA sequence: TGTGCCAGCAGCTTAGGAGGGGCGCGAGAGACCCAGTACTTC. This chain joins TRBV7-3 and TRBJ2-5, with TRBD2 as a possible D gene (6 bases). V gave up 2 bases and J gave up 4 bases, with 11 bases separating them. Germline CDR1 SGHTA, CDR2 FQGTGA. There are 14 residues in the CDR3.

In this sample, this clone turned up a few times. The V call is TRBV2, the J call TRBJ2-2; D gene uncertain. The V gene's germline CDR1 is SNHLY and CDR2 FYNNEI. Trimming removed 2 bases at V and 0 bases at J, with 7 bases between. CDR3 length: 15 amino acids. This CDR3 is CASSEMGTNTGELFF. The CDR3 region has the DNA TGTGCCAGCAGTGAAATGGGTACGAACACCGGGGAGCTGTTTTTT.

The J gene is TRBJ2-7, the V gene TRBV27, with D perhaps given as TRBD1 or TRBD2 (5 bases each). The CDR3 loop spans 15 amino acids. V lost 5 bases and J lost 5, with 19 bases in between. CDR1 and CDR2 (germline): MNHEY, SMNVEV (reference sequence). The CDR3 region has the DNA TGTGCCAGCAGTCTACCGGGCCCAGGGACCAACGAGCAGTACTTC. Amino acid sequence: CASSLPGPGTNEQYF.

This chain joins TRBV20-1 and TRBJ1-1; D not certain. Trimming removed 4 bases from V and 7 bases from J, with 7 bases in between. CDR3 size: 10 residues. The germline V gene encodes CDR1 DFQATT and CDR2 SNEGSKA (reference sequence). CDR3 DNA sequence: TGCAGTGCTATGATCAGTGAAGCTTTCTTT. It encodes CSAMISEAFF.

This clone came up a few times. J is TRBJ2-1 and V is TRBV19; 8 bases map to TRBD2. This CDR3 has 15 amino acids. Trimming cost V 3 bases and J 9 bases; bases outside gene matches: 10. Germline loops: CDR1 LNHDA, CDR2 SQIVND (reference sequence). CDR3 sequence: CASSIGTRSGGEQFF. CDR3 sequence (DNA): TGTGCCAGTAGTATCGGGACTAGGAGCGGAGGTGAGCAGTTCTTC.

Concerning this clone itself: A far larger clone lies a single base away; this is likely a read error. This chain links TRBV28 with TRBJ2-3; D is undetermined. This CDR3 is built from 13 residues. The V gene's germline CDR1 is MDHEN and CDR2 SYDVKM. V gave up 4 bases and J gave up 0 bases, with 5 bases separating them. CDR3 sequence: CASSSYSTDTQYF. The CDR3 DNA reads as TGTGCCAGCAGTTCCTACAGCACAGATACGCAGTATTTT.

CDR3: CASSSGTAFGDGYTF. The CDR3 coding sequence is TGTGCCAGCAGCTCCGGGACAGCATTCGGGGATGGCTACACCTTC. The chain carries TRBV7-9 and TRBJ1-2; the match to TRBD1 covers 7 bases. V dropped 4 bases and J dropped 6; count of bases not matched to a gene: 11. Germline CDR1 is SEHNR and CDR2 is FQNEAQ (reference sequence). This CDR3 is 15 amino acids long. The full variable domain, with the rest looked up from reference TRBV7-9 and TRBJ1-2, is DTGVSQNPRHKITKRGQNVTFRCDPISEHNRLYWYRQTLGQGPEFLTYFQNEAQLEKSRLLSDRFSAERPKGSFSTLEIQRTEQGDSAMYLCASSSGTAFGDGYTFGSGTRLTVV.

In its sample, this clone was seen a few times. The chain employs TRBV4-3 and TRBJ2-3; D perhaps matches TRBD2 (5 bases). The V gene lost 4 bases and the J gene lost 6 bases, with 11 bases spanning the gap. Germline CDR1 is LGHNA and CDR2 is YSLEER. This CDR3 is built from 13 residues. The CDR3 spells CASSPGLSDTQYF. The CDR3 nucleotides are TGCGCCAGCAGCCCCGGACTTAGCGATACGCAGTATTTT.

This clone has at least ten counts. The chain uses TRBV29-1 and TRBJ2-1; D remains unclear. The V end was cut by 4 bases, the J end by 9 bases, with 10 bases between. From germline, CDR1 is SQVTM and CDR2 ANQGSEA. The CDR3 runs 11 residues. Written as DNA, the CDR3 is TGCAGCGTTGCCGGGTTTAGTGAGCAGTTCTTC. Translation: CSVAGFSEQFF.

This clone has more than one count but fewer than ten. V gene TRBV27 combines with J gene TRBJ1-2, with TRBD1 matching 8 bases. After removal of 10 bases from V and 2 bases from J, the junction contained 6 bases not matched to a gene. Germline V gene sequence: CDR1 MNHEY, CDR2 SMNVEV (reference sequence). The CDR3 consists of 13 residues. The CDR3 coding sequence is TGTGCCACTTGGGACAGGATGAACTATGGCTACACCTTC. Protein product: CATWDRMNYGYTF.

This clone occurred a few times. V usage is TRBV18 and J usage is TRBJ1-1; D remains unclear. Germline V gene data show CDR1 as KGHSH and CDR2 as LQKENI. The CDR3 runs 13 residues. V was clipped by 4 bases and J by 5 bases, with 11 bases between them. CDR3 bases: TGTGCCAGCTCACAAAACACAGTTACTGAAGCTTTCTTT. Its translation is CASSQNTVTEAFF.